The present T cell receptor (beta chain) was sequenced within a study of T cells in Graves' hyperthyroidism and ophthalmopathy. Study-level background: The initial diagnosis was the point when peripheral blood was collected, ahead of any treatment.

This clonotype occurred many times. The antigen is undetermined. The CDR3 length is 14 residues. CDR1 and CDR2 (germline): KGHSH, LQKENI. The V end was cut by 6 bases, the J end by 5 bases, with 14 bases between. Whole-study findings and limits: Researchers found most expanded thyroid clonotypes above 0.001 in blood as well.

PBMCs were sourced from over 8.5 ml fresh peripheral blood. Researchers amplified the TCR beta CDR3 regions from RNA transcripts. The primer set for the first-round RT-PCR of the TCR CDR3 was HTBI. TCRdb redid the calling of the multiplex PCR reads with MiXCR, one entry per CDR3 protein. This sample yields approximately 600,000 distinct CDR3 sequences, of which about 17% are seen a single time; 3.8% belongs to the top ten. This chain joins TRBV18 and TRBJ1-5; D is undetermined. This receptor was obtained from a woman aged 25-40 years with Graves' hyperthyroidism. Sequencing was done on a sample of blood. The CDR3 DNA reads TGTGCCAGCTCCGCGGGTAGTGGGCATCAGCCCCAGCATTTT. Translation gives CASSAGSGHQPQHF.